This T cell receptor beta chain was captured by sequencing in a study of CD8 T cells in ankylosing spondylitis. Study-level findings and limits: Among TCR beta sequences, a motif of eight highly homologous variants appeared characteristic of ankylosing spondylitis blood.

This clonotype was picked up a small number of times. Its antigen remains unknown. Each CDR3 protein is one row after TCRdb ran MiXCR on the 5' RACE reads. The profile shows over 200,000 distinct CDR3 sequences, 10% of them singletons. Trimming took off 0 bases at V and 0 bases at J, with 6 bases between the two ends. The CDR3 spans 16 residues. CDR1 and CDR2 (germline): MNHEY, SVGAGI. The sample was blood, either unsorted or a sorted T cell fraction (not recorded which). This receptor was identified in a male donor with ankylosing spondylitis or in good health (not recorded which). The chain carries TRBV6-5 and TRBJ2-6, with D perhaps TRBD1 (5 bases). CDR3 amino acids: CASSYSTDSGANVLTF. CDR3 bases: TGTGCCAGCAGTTACTCGACAGACTCTGGGGCCAACGTCCTGACTTTC.